This T cell receptor (beta chain) was sequenced during a study of blood T cells in healthy people across ages. The overall study: Through template switching, about one barcoded beta molecule was captured per two T cells, as measured in model experiments.

This clonotype showed up many times. No antigen is known for it. The study, taken as a whole, reports: CMV status of donors was unknown, possibly confounding expanded clonotype changes. TCR beta diversity tracked closely with naive T cell percentage.

Trimming left V 1 base short and J 6 bases short, with 13 bases between. Germline V gives CDR1 LGHDT, CDR2 YNNKEL (reference sequence). The CDR3 is made up of 14 amino acids. A second roughly 7 to 11 cycle PCR used barcoded and J-beta primers. A template-switch adaptor with 12 random nucleotides tagged each cDNA molecule. MiXCR, run by TCRdb on the 5' RACE reads, gives a single entry per CDR3 protein. The sample gives about 1.7 million distinct CDR3 sequences, 28% of which show up once; around 7.7% is in the top ten. The chain joins TRBV3-1 to TRBJ2-7; no clear D gene. Sequenced input: blood. The receptor comes from a woman under 40 in good health. CDR3 amino acids: CASSQGGIRSEQYF. DNA of the CDR3: TGTGCCAGCAGCCAAGGAGGAATTCGGAGCGAGCAGTACTTC.